Shown below are 18 T cell receptor beta chains from a single sample sequenced in a study of cytomegalovirus exposure and HLA in healthy donors. With 60 Vbeta and 13 Jbeta primers, the PCR was carried out. Data came from immunoSEQ multiplex PCR; TCRdb stores just in-frame clones and leaves some out. The sample has 100,000 to 150,000 clones, 60% to 85% seen once. The sequenced sample was PBMCs. These receptors were obtained from a man in his thirties or forties in good health and CMV-seronegative.

This clone has more than one count but fewer than ten. This sequence joins TRBV6-1 and TRBJ1-5; TRBD1 aligns across 9 bases. The CDR3 runs 18 residues. The germline CDR1 and CDR2 sequences are MNHNS and SASEGT. The V segment lost 2 bases and the J segment 1 base; nucleotides outside the gene matches: 9. The CDR3 DNA reads TGTGCCAGCAGTGAAAGGATTACAGGGGGCGCGAGCAATCAGCCCCAGCATTTT. It yields the protein CASSERITGGASNQPQHF.

The rearrangement joins TRBV10-3 to TRBJ1-2, with TRBD1 matching 8 bases. Germline CDR1 ENHRY, CDR2 SYGVKD. Trimming took 4 bases from V and 5 from J; bases not matched to a gene: 3. This CDR3 is built from 13 residues. The CDR3 DNA is TGTGCCATCAGTGTACAGGGGGAATATGGCTACACCTTC. Its protein is CAISVQGEYGYTF.

This chain joins TRBV6-1 and TRBJ1-5; TRBD1 matches 9 bases. The CDR3 is 14 amino acids. Germline assignment: CDR1 MNHNS and CDR2 SASEGT. The junction had 2 bases not matched to a gene; V was cut back by 4 bases and J by 4 bases. Written as DNA, the CDR3 is TGTGCCAGCAGTGGTGGGACAGGGAATCAGCCCCAGCATTTT. This gives the protein CASSGGTGNQPQHF.

This clone was counted a few times. The chain employs TRBV6-5 and TRBJ2-5, with D perhaps TRBD2 (5 bases). The V gene's germline CDR1 is MNHEY and CDR2 SVGAGI. Trimming cost V 2 bases and J 5 bases, with 18 bases left between them. The CDR3 has 16 residues. In nucleotides, the CDR3 is TGTGCCAGCAGTTACGCAGCTAGGAGCGGTGTTGAGACCCAGTACTTC. It specifies CASSYAARSGVETQYF.

This chain links TRBV18 with TRBJ1-2; maybe TRBD1 (6 bases). The ends were cut back, 4 bases at V and 1 base at J, with 16 bases in the middle. CDR1 KGHSH and CDR2 LQKENI come from the germline V gene. The CDR3 is made up of 16 amino acids. In nucleotides, the CDR3 is TGTGCCAGCTCACTTCAGGCGACAGGACATAACTATGGCTACACCTTC. Its protein is CASSLQATGHNYGYTF.

Here the CDR3 reads CASAGGSYEQYF. The CDR3 DNA reads TGTGCCAGCGCAGGGGGGTCCTACGAGCAGTACTTC. The V call is TRBV6-6, the J call TRBJ2-5, with a possible D match to TRBD1 (7 bases). The J call may be in error: the DNA end matches TRBJ2-7 better. Germline assignment: CDR1 MNHNY and CDR2 SVGAGI (reference sequence). The CDR3 runs to 12 residues.

The chain employs TRBV6-5 and TRBJ2-5, with D perhaps TRBD2 (6 bases). Matching the DNA end better, TRBJ2-7 makes the J call doubtful. CDR1 is MNHEY and CDR2 is SVGAGI in the germline V gene. This CDR3 is 16 amino acids long. Here the CDR3 reads CASSYPTRSGTYEQYF. CDR3 DNA sequence: TGTGCCAGCAGTTATCCGACTCGTAGCGGAACCTACGAGCAGTACTTC.

V usage is TRBV6-5 and J usage is TRBJ2-7; 11 bases match TRBD2. This CDR3 is 14 amino acids long. CDR1 and CDR2 (germline): MNHEY, SVGAGI. Trimming took 5 bases from V and 2 from J; bases not matched to a gene: 2. The CDR3 region has the DNA TGTGCCAGCAGTAGGGGACTAGCGGCCTACGAGCAGTACTTC. Protein sequence: CASSRGLAAYEQYF.

The rearrangement joins TRBV28 to TRBJ1-3; 7 bases map to TRBD1. The CDR3 sequence is 14 residues long. The germline V gene has CDR1 MDHEN and CDR2 SYDVKM. J was trimmed by 0 bases and V by 7 bases; bases with no gene match: 3. The DNA for the CDR3 is TGTGCCAGCAAGGGACAGAGCTCTGGAAACACCATATATTTT. Amino acids: CASKGQSSGNTIYF.

The genes are TRBV5-1 and TRBJ2-1; weak D call: TRBD2 (6 bases). Germline lookup yields CDR1 SGHRS and CDR2 YFSETQ. The CDR3 extends over 15 amino acids. The germline V and J ends were trimmed by 0 bases and 1 base, with 8 bases remaining between them. DNA for the CDR3: TGCGCCAGCAGCTTGGACGGGAGATCCTACAATGAGCAGTTCTTC. Its translation is CASSLDGRSYNEQFF.

The table lists this clone with a few counts. The V gene is TRBV7-2, the J gene TRBJ2-7; 9 bases fit TRBD1. Germline values: CDR1 SGHTA, CDR2 FQGNSA. The J segment lost 4 bases and the V segment lost 5 bases, leaving 6 bases of the junction unmatched. The CDR3 has 14 residues. CDR3 sequence (DNA): TGTGCCAGCAGCCAGGGACAGGGAGCTTACGAGCAGTACTTC. Protein sequence: CASSQGQGAYEQYF. The full variable domain, its missing parts supplied by reference TRBV7-2 and TRBJ2-7, is GAGVSQSPSNKVTEKGKDVELRCDPISGHTALYWYRQSLGQGLEFLIYFQGNSAPDKSGLPSDRFSAERTGGSVSTLTIQRTQQEDSAVYLCASSQGQGAYEQYFGPGTRLTVT.

The chain is built from TRBV5-6 and TRBJ1-6; 7 nucleotides match TRBD1. This CDR3 is built from 14 residues. Unmatched junction bases numbered 1, after V lost 1 base and J lost 6 bases. Looked up from germline, CDR1 is SGHDT and CDR2 is YYEEEE. CDR3 in DNA: TGTGCCAGCAGCTTGAACAGGGGTAATTCACCCCTCCACTTT. Encoded protein: CASSLNRGNSPLHF.

The chain couples TRBV7-9 to TRBJ2-7, with TRBD2 as a possible D gene (6 bases). Trimming shortened V by 4 bases and J by 3 bases, and 13 bases separated the two germline ends. CDR1 and CDR2 (germline): SEHNR, FQNEAQ (reference sequence). The length of the CDR3 is 14 residues. CDR3 bases: TGTGCCAGCAGCTCTCAGGAGGGGCTCTACGAGCAGTACTTC. It yields the protein CASSSQEGLYEQYF.

The V gene is TRBV6-1, the J gene TRBJ1-1, with D possibly matching TRBD1 (5 bases). This CDR3 comprises 13 residues. Trimming removed 10 bases at V and 1 base at J, with 13 bases between. Germline CDR1 and CDR2: MNHNS and SASEGT. The CDR3: CAITRTPNTEAFF. The DNA of the CDR3 is TGTGCCATCACCCGGACACCGAACACTGAAGCTTTCTTT.

The chain employs TRBV2 and TRBJ1-6; a possible D gene is TRBD1 (6 bases). Germline CDR1 reads SNHLY; CDR2 reads FYNNEI. The CDR3 covers 15 residues. The V end lost 7 bases, the J end lost 0 bases, and 10 bases lay between the germline ends. The CDR3 sequence is CASIGQSSYNSPLHF. For the CDR3, the DNA is TGTGCCAGCATCGGACAGAGCTCCTATAATTCACCCCTCCACTTT.

The rearrangement links TRBV10-3 to TRBJ2-2; D is ambiguous. V was pared by 6 bases and J by 1 base, with 15 bases between. Germline V gives CDR1 ENHRY, CDR2 SYGVKD. The CDR3 length is 16 residues. The CDR3 protein is CAIRGQAGKNTGELFF. CDR3 DNA: TGTGCCATCAGGGGTCAGGCCGGAAAGAACACCGGGGAGCTGTTTTTT.

This clone was seen a handful of times. J is TRBJ2-2 and V is TRBV18; TRBD1 agrees at 9 bases. CDR1 and CDR2 (germline): KGHSH, LQKENI. This CDR3 is built from 16 residues. V lost 5 bases to trimming and J lost 5 bases; unmatched junction nucleotides: 9. CDR3 residues: CASSRTGTGRTGELFF. CDR3 coding DNA: TGTGCCAGCTCAAGAACCGGGACAGGGCGGACCGGGGAGCTGTTTTTT.

This clone was counted a few times. The chain uses TRBV6-1 and TRBJ1-5; D not certain. Trimming shortened V by 2 bases and J by 0 bases, and 5 bases separated the two germline ends. This CDR3 has 14 residues. Germline CDR1 is MNHNS and CDR2 is SASEGT. CDR3 residues: CASSERDSNQPQHF. The DNA of the CDR3 is TGTGCCAGCAGTGAACGAGATAGCAATCAGCCCCAGCATTTT.